One sample yielded the 24 T cell receptor beta chains listed below, sequenced in a study of blood T cell repertoires in COVID-19. Here immunoSEQ multiplex PCR was the method, and the copy in TCRdb shows in-frame clones only, minus some. The table has under 250,000 clones, roughly four fifths seen once; the top ten hold roughly 2.4%. The sample was peripheral blood. These receptors all stem from a woman aged 55-69 years with acute or convalescent COVID-19.

The chain has TRBV25-1 and TRBJ1-4, with 9 positions matching TRBD1. Germline V lookup: CDR1 MGHDK, CDR2 SYGVNS. The CDR3 runs 15 residues. Unmatched junction bases numbered 8, after V lost 4 bases and J lost 8 bases. The CDR3 DNA is TGTGCCAGCAGTGCCTACAAGGACAGGGGAGAAAAACTGTTTTTT. Translated: CASSAYKDRGEKLFF.

This chain uses TRBV7-2 with TRBJ1-2; 10 bases agree with TRBD1. The CDR3 contains 15 residues. Germline V gene sequence: CDR1 SGHTA, CDR2 FQGNSA. J was trimmed by 7 bases and V by 4 bases; bases with no gene match: 9. The CDR3 DNA reads TGTGCCAGCAGCTCCCCCCCGGGACAGGGGACTGGCTACACCTTC. Amino acid sequence: CASSSPPGQGTGYTF.

The chain recombines TRBV2 with TRBJ2-1, with D possibly TRBD2 on 6 matching bases. V gave up 3 bases and J gave up 3 bases, with 12 bases separating them. Germline V gene sequence: CDR1 SNHLY, CDR2 FYNNEI. The CDR3 extends over 15 amino acids. CDR3 nucleotide sequence: TGTGCCAGCAGTGATCGGGGGAACCGCTACAATGAGCAGTTCTTC. Translation gives CASSDRGNRYNEQFF.

This clone was seen a handful of times. V and J are TRBV6-5 and TRBJ1-2, with TRBD1 as a possible D gene (6 bases). The CDR3 extends over 12 amino acids. Per the germline V gene, CDR1 is MNHEY and CDR2 is SVGAGI. Trimming removed 6 bases from V and 8 bases from J, with 13 bases in between. CDR3 sequence: CASSDPGGGYTF. The CDR3 nucleotides read TGTGCCAGCAGCGACCCTGGGGGCGGCTACACCTTC.

The chain recombines TRBV15 with TRBJ2-5; 10 nucleotides align to TRBD1. CDR1 and CDR2 from the germline V gene are LNHNV and YYDKDF (reference sequence). The CDR3 loop spans 15 amino acids. V lost 5 bases, J lost 2 bases, and 5 bases stayed unmatched. The CDR3 DNA sequence: TGTGCCACCAGCTCCCGGGACAGGGGTCAAGAGACCCAGTACTTC. Translated: CATSSRDRGQETQYF.

The V and J genes are TRBV19 and TRBJ2-2; TRBD1 aligns across 8 bases. The ends lost 4 bases at V and 6 bases at J; junction bases unmatched: 7. The length of the CDR3 is 15 residues. Per the germline V gene, CDR1 is LNHDA and CDR2 is SQIVND (reference sequence). The DNA of the CDR3 is TGTGCCAGTAGTACCGAAGGACAGGGCGCCGGGGAGCTGTTTTTT. It codes for CASSTEGQGAGELFF.

V is TRBV19 and J is TRBJ1-1; 7 bases map to TRBD1. CDR1 LNHDA and CDR2 SQIVND come from the germline V gene (reference sequence). V was pared by 5 bases and J by 8 bases, with 11 bases of the junction left unmatched. CDR3 length equals 14 residues. CDR3: CASSPDRVQPEAFF. CDR3 in DNA: TGTGCCAGTAGTCCTGACAGGGTTCAGCCCGAAGCTTTCTTT.

The rearrangement uses TRBV4-1 and TRBJ1-2; TRBD1 matches 7 bases. V dropped 1 base and J dropped 7; count of bases not matched to a gene: 3. The CDR3 is made up of 13 amino acids. In germline, CDR1 is MGHRA, CDR2 YSYEKL. CDR3 sequence: CASSQGQGGGYTF. The CDR3 DNA is TGCGCCAGCAGCCAAGGACAGGGCGGTGGCTACACCTTC.

CDR3 in DNA: TGCGCCAGCAGCCAGTTCGGGGGAGGAGGAAACACCATATATTTT. Its protein is CASSQFGGGGNTIYF. This chain connects TRBV4-1 to TRBJ1-3; a weak D match, TRBD1 (5 bases). Germline CDR1 is MGHRA and CDR2 is YSYEKL. The CDR3 covers 15 residues. V dropped 3 bases and J dropped 4 bases, with 13 bases sitting between them.

The chain employs TRBV7-2 and TRBJ1-1, with 9 bases aligning to TRBD1. Germline V gene sequence: CDR1 SGHTA, CDR2 FQGNSA. V shed 5 bases, J shed 2 bases, and the junction held 3 bases outside the gene matches. CDR3 length: 14 amino acids. The CDR3 region is CASSPDRGNTEAFF. CDR3 in DNA: TGTGCCAGCAGCCCGGACAGGGGCAACACTGAAGCTTTCTTT.

Details on this clone: The same CDR3 also results from other DNA sequences found in this sample. This rearrangement joins TRBV5-5 to TRBJ1-1, with D possibly TRBD1 on 5 matching bases. Trimming left V 3 bases short and J 0 bases short, with 9 bases between. CDR3 size: 14 residues. Germline CDR1 and CDR2: SGHKS and YYEKEE (reference sequence). The CDR3 nucleotides are TGTGCCAGCAGCTCTGGACATCTGAACACTGAAGCTTTCTTT. Amino acids: CASSSGHLNTEAFF.

This clone came up a few times. The V and J genes are TRBV9 and TRBJ2-3, with 8 bases fitting TRBD2. CDR1 is SGDLS and CDR2 is YYNGEE in the germline V gene. This CDR3 spans 15 amino acids. Trimming at V came to 0 bases and at J to 2 bases, leaving 2 bases not matched to a gene. CDR3: CASSVVGGVTDTQYF. CDR3 bases: TGTGCCAGCAGCGTAGTCGGGGGGGTCACAGATACGCAGTATTTT.

This clone has just a few counts. The chain combines TRBV11-2 with TRBJ2-7; 7 bases line up with TRBD1. The V and J ends lost 4 bases and 6 bases, in that order; junction bases with no gene match: 6. The germline gives CDR1 SGHAT, CDR2 FQNNGV. The CDR3 length is 13 residues. In DNA form, the CDR3 reads TGTGCCAGCAGCTGGGTGACAGGGACCGAGCAGTACTTC. This translates into CASSWVTGTEQYF.

This chain links TRBV11-1 with TRBJ2-5; perhaps TRBD2 as D (6 bases). CDR1 SGHAT and CDR2 FQDESV come from the germline V gene (reference sequence). The length of the CDR3 is 16 residues. Trimming took off 1 base at V and 2 bases at J, with 14 bases between the two ends. The CDR3 DNA sequence: TGTGCCAGCAGCTTAGTCCGGGGCGGGGCTCAAGAGACCCAGTACTTC. Amino acid sequence: CASSLVRGGAQETQYF.

This chain links TRBV9 with TRBJ2-3; tentative D call: TRBD1 (7 bases). Trimming left V 3 bases short and J 0 bases short, with 17 bases between. Germline CDR1 SGDLS, CDR2 YYNGEE. The CDR3 extends over 17 amino acids. DNA for the CDR3: TGTGCCAGCAGCGGAAGGGGGGACAGCTCTAGCACAGATACGCAGTATTTT. Its protein is CASSGRGDSSSTDTQYF.

The chain is built from TRBV7-2 and TRBJ2-5, with 8 bases that match TRBD2. CDR1 is SGHTA, CDR2 FQGNSA, per germline. The CDR3 spans 14 residues. The V gene end was trimmed by 2 bases and the J gene end by 4 bases; junction bases not matched to a gene: 3. The CDR3 DNA reads as TGTGCCAGCAGCTTATACGGGGGGGGAGAGACCCAGTACTTC. Translated: CASSLYGGGETQYF.

The chain employs TRBV6-1 and TRBJ1-6; TRBD1 is a possible D gene (5 bases). Germline CDR1 and CDR2: MNHNS and SASEGT. The CDR3 covers 18 residues. V lost 2 bases, J lost 1 base, and 15 bases lay in between. This CDR3 is CASSEWGGRASYNSPLHF. The CDR3 DNA reads as TGTGCCAGCAGTGAATGGGGAGGCAGGGCATCCTATAATTCACCCCTCCACTTT.

The chain recombines TRBV19 with TRBJ1-1, with 11 bases fitting TRBD1. The CDR3 contains 16 residues. Germline V gene sequence: CDR1 LNHDA, CDR2 SQIVND (reference sequence). Losses at the gene ends were 7 bases for V and 0 bases for J; bases not matched to a gene: 7. DNA for the CDR3: TGTGCCAGTATTCCGGGACAGGGGGTCCTGAACACTGAAGCTTTCTTT. Its protein product is CASIPGQGVLNTEAFF.

V and J are TRBV11-2 and TRBJ2-7; no clear D gene. The germline gives CDR1 SGHAT, CDR2 FQNNGV. CDR3 length equals 11 residues. The V end was cut by 6 bases, the J end by 4 bases, with 7 bases between. The CDR3 here is CASSLIYEQYF. The DNA for the CDR3 is TGTGCCAGCAGTCTAATTTACGAGCAGTACTTC.

CDR3 DNA: TGCGCCAGCAGCTTGGAGGCTAGCGGTAGCACAGATACGCAGTATTTT. Its translation is CASSLEASGSTDTQYF. V usage is TRBV5-1 and J usage is TRBJ2-3, with TRBD2 identical over 7 bases. CDR3 length equals 16 residues. V shed 0 bases and J 0 bases; nucleotides not matched to a gene: 4. Per germline, CDR1 SGHRS and CDR2 YFSETQ.

V and J are TRBV6-5 and TRBJ1-2; TRBD1 matches 9 bases. Unmatched junction bases numbered 7, after V lost 0 bases and J lost 8 bases. The CDR3 runs 15 residues. Germline CDR1 and CDR2: MNHEY and SVGAGI. The CDR3, as DNA: TGTGCCAGCAGTTACTCGGCCACAGGGGGCAGGGGCTACACCTTC. Protein product: CASSYSATGGRGYTF.

The rearrangement uses TRBV10-1 and TRBJ2-2, with TRBD2 matching over 13 bases. The CDR3 has 20 residues. Per the germline V gene, CDR1 is WNHNN and CDR2 is SYGVQD (reference sequence). Trimming cost V 2 bases and J 3 bases; bases outside gene matches: 12. The CDR3 nucleotides read TGCGCCAGCAGTGAGCCGACCCCCGGGACTAGCGGGGATCACACCGGGGAGCTGTTTTTT. This encodes CASSEPTPGTSGDHTGELFF.

This chain uses TRBV4-1 with TRBJ1-2; 7 bases are shared with TRBD1. The CDR3 extends over 18 amino acids. Germline CDR1 reads MGHRA; CDR2 reads YSYEKL. Trimming took 0 bases from V and 0 from J; bases not matched to a gene: 10. CDR3 nucleotide sequence: TGCGCCAGCAGCCAAGAAGGGGTAGGGGGCCCCGCTAACTATGGCTACACCTTC. Translation gives CASSQEGVGGPANYGYTF.

The chain employs TRBV11-2 and TRBJ2-2; 7 nucleotides match TRBD1. Germline values: CDR1 SGHAT, CDR2 FQNNGV. With 5 bases clipped from V and 2 bases from J, the junction kept 8 bases outside the gene matches. This CDR3 has 16 residues. The CDR3 loop is CASSLPGQTNTGELFF. The CDR3 DNA is TGTGCCAGCAGCCTTCCGGGACAGACAAACACCGGGGAGCTGTTTTTT.